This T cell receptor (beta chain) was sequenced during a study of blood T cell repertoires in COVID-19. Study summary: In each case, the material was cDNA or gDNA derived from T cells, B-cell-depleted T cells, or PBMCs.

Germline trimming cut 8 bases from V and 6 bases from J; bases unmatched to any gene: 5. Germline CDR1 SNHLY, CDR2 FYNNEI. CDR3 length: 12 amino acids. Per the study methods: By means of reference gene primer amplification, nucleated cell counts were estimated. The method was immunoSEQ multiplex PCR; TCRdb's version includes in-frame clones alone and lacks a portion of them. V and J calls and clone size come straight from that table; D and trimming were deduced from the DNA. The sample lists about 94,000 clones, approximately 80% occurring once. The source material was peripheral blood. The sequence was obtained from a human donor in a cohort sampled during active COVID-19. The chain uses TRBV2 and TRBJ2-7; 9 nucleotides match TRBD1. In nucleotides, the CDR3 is TGTGCCAGCGGGGAGACAGGGGGCGAGCAGTACTTC. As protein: CASGETGGEQYF.